This T cell receptor beta chain comes out of a study of cytotoxic CD8 clonotypes in ibrutinib-treated CLL (dated by TCRdb to the early 2020s). For context, the study as a whole: In this cohort, over 14 patients were treatment-naive and more than 9 were relapsed/refractory, while some 18 had unmutated IGHV. Partial responses were observed in approximately 24 patients and complete responses in 2; after a median follow-up of about 69 months, remission was maintained in 15 or so patients and progression was observed in approximately 12. Response samples were obtained after a median of around 11 months of treatment, with a range of roughly 6 to 36 months. An average of 255,043 productive templates and about 100,000 productive rearrangements was obtained per sample. Of the roughly 86 people in the trial, around 25 had longitudinal samples available. Cryopreserved peripheral blood mononuclear cells were obtained before treatment, at response, and at either sustained remission or disease progression. Patients were still on ibrutinib when every remission and progressive disease sample was collected. Study-wide findings and limitations: Sustained-remission and progressing patients did not have matched sampling times, and lymph node repertoires were not examined. Public clonotypes were rare and either contracted or stayed stable during treatment, and the rise in clonality at ibrutinib response reflected the expansion of private clonotypes. Baseline clonality was found to be higher than that of age-matched healthy donors and was strongly correlated with circulating CD8+ T-cell counts. An increase in clonality was observed at ibrutinib response, with clonality remaining stable during sustained remission and falling back toward baseline at progression.

What the time point label conveys for this sample: approximately 11 months on ibrutinib. Roughly 2 micrograms of genomic DNA were extracted from cryopreserved PBMCs for TCR beta library preparation. Longitudinal blood samples from CLL patients on ibrutinib monotherapy were analyzed using high-throughput TCR beta sequencing. The patients took part in an open-label, single-center phase 2 trial of ibrutinib monotherapy. As to this clone: The clone's antigen remains unknown. No clone much larger than this one lies a single base away; base qualities are absent.

The goal of deep resolution MiSeq sequencing was a depth between 1 in 1 million and 1 in 200,000 T cells, and coverage averaged 10x per clonotype. The immunoSEQ hsTCRB Kit was used to generate TCR beta libraries. The authors' pipeline ran thus. ImmunoSEQ Data Assistant and ImmunoSEQ Analyzer were used for data analysis, and V, D and J genes were assigned according to IMGT definitions. Clonality, which ranges from 0 to 1, was calculated by subtracting the normalized Shannon entropy of productive rearrangement frequencies from one. Only overrepresented clonotypes making up at least 0.05% of each patient's repertoire were included in the public clonotype analysis. Some twelve repertoires from age-matched healthy donors, obtained from immuneACCESS, served as clonality controls. TCRdb obtained this table from immuneACCESS and retained in-frame rearrangements with V and J assigned. These tables miss some clones; where compared with another copy, unresolved V genes account for less than half of the shortfall, and the remainder is unexplained. The D gene and trimming were derived from the DNA, and the V and J assignments and clone size from that table. This sample comprises about 17,000 clones, around two thirds of them detected only once. The ten largest clones add up to roughly 25% of the sample.

The junction shows trimming of 0 bases on V and 4 bases on J, plus 2 bases between the germline ends. In the germline V gene, CDR1 corresponds to SGDLS and CDR2 to YYNGEE. The cysteine opens and the phenylalanine closes a CDR3 of 13 amino acids. Only the CDR3 DNA stays, 39 bases, in frame from base 1. The chain is made from TRBV9 and TRBJ2-6; confidence is insufficient to name the D gene. Material: PBMCs, obtained after 12 months of ibrutinib treatment. The sequence was obtained from a human donor with chronic lymphocytic leukemia. The nucleotides are TGTGCCAGCAGCGTAGGAGGGGCCAACGTCCTGACTTTC. This sequence encodes CASSVGGANVLTF.